Here is one TCR beta chain with its context. Its matching antigen is unknown. This sample stems from a study of cytomegalovirus exposure and HLA in healthy donors. V lost 5 bases and J 6 bases, leaving 7 bases between the germline ends. This CDR3 spans 12 amino acids. Germline V lookup: CDR1 ENHRY, CDR2 SYGVKD. Both 60 Vbeta primers and 13 Jbeta primers went into the PCR. Profiling relied on immunoSEQ multiplex PCR, and the TCRdb table lists in-frame clones only, not all of them. Its table records 150,000 to 250,000 clones. Study conclusions and caveats: A prior analysis recorded that most TCR beta V segments were productive about 87% or about 30% of the time.

This receptor was identified in a boy aged 5-17 years in good health and CMV-seronegative. Sequenced material: PBMCs. The chain combines TRBV10-3 with TRBJ1-4; D gene unclear. The CDR3 DNA reads as TGTGCCATCAGTAGAGAGGATGAAAAACTGTTTTTT. Protein sequence: CAISREDEKLFF.